A single sample is the source of the 17 T cell receptor beta chains below, sequenced in a study of blood T cells in healthy people across ages. Alongside a J-beta primer mix, a sample-barcoded 5' primer served in a second PCR lasting roughly 7 to 11 cycles. Each CDR3 protein is one row after TCRdb ran MiXCR on the 5' RACE reads. Here the sample spans about 760,000 distinct CDR3 sequences, 20% to 25% being singletons. Another study also made use of these data, one on T cells of mothers and their children.

Sequenced material: blood. The origin of the receptors is a boy aged 5-17 years in good health.

The chain carries TRBV20-1 and TRBJ2-6; D not resolved. The CDR3 runs to 13 residues. Germline lookup yields CDR1 DFQATT and CDR2 SNEGSKA (reference sequence). V was shortened by 4 bases and J by 2 bases, with 6 bases between the two germline ends. CDR3 nucleotides: TGCAGTGCTAAGGTGGCTGGGGCCAACGTCCTGACTTTC. Its protein is CSAKVAGANVLTF.

Ten or more counts support this clonotype. The chain couples TRBV4-1 to TRBJ1-2; TRBD1 might be the D (5 bases). CDR1 is MGHRA, CDR2 YSYEKL, per germline. The CDR3 loop spans 14 amino acids. V was cut by 0 bases and J by 3 bases, with 8 bases left in between. The CDR3 spells CASSQDRGDYGYTF. The CDR3 region has the DNA TGCGCCAGCAGCCAAGATCGGGGGGACTATGGCTACACCTTC.

V gene TRBV24-1 combines with J gene TRBJ2-5; weak D call: TRBD2 (7 bases). The DNA end lines up better with TRBJ2-1; the J call may be wrong. In germline, CDR1 is KGHDR, CDR2 SFDVKD. CDR3 size: 16 residues. The CDR3: CATSESGGPKENEQFF. For the CDR3, the DNA is TGTGCCACCAGTGAATCGGGGGGCCCTAAGGAGAATGAGCAGTTCTTC.

This clonotype was counted once. This sequence joins TRBV5-1 and TRBJ2-6, with D unresolved. Deletions cut 6 bases from V and 3 bases from J, with 16 bases between. Per germline, CDR1 SGHRS and CDR2 YFSETQ. This CDR3 has 16 amino acids. The CDR3 region has the DNA TGCGCCAGCAAACCTGAAGGTGTCGGTGGGGCCAACGTCCTGACTTTC. This encodes CASKPEGVGGANVLTF.

This clonotype was counted only a few times. This sequence joins TRBV27 and TRBJ2-7; D may be TRBD1 or TRBD2 (6 bases each). CDR1 is MNHEY, CDR2 SMNVEV, per germline (reference sequence). This CDR3 contains 14 residues. The V and J ends lost 0 bases and 7 bases respectively, with 13 bases between them. CDR3 sequence reads: CASSLSMGAGEQYF. The CDR3, as DNA: TGTGCCAGCAGTTTATCGATGGGGGCGGGAGAGCAGTACTTC.

The gene calls are TRBV7-6 and TRBJ2-2; 9 bases line up with TRBD2. The CDR3 runs 17 residues. J lost 4 bases, V lost 2 bases, and 8 bases had no gene match. Germline-derived CDR1 and CDR2 are SGHVS and FNYEAQ. For the CDR3, the DNA is TGTGCCAGCAGCTTAACCGCGGGAGGGGAGATCACCGGGGAGCTGTTTTTT. Its protein is CASSLTAGGEITGELFF.

This clonotype has only a few counts. This rearrangement joins TRBV28 to TRBJ1-1; TRBD1 is a possible D gene (6 bases). The CDR3 contains 14 residues. CDR1 is MDHEN, CDR2 SYDVKM, per germline. The V and J ends lost 3 bases and 10 bases respectively, with 18 bases between them. The CDR3 DNA follows: TGTGCCAGCAGTTTCCGCACCCCGGGACAAAGAGCTTTCTTT. Translation gives CASSFRTPGQRAFF.

This clonotype was seen ten or more times. This chain joins TRBV5-1 and TRBJ2-5; D gene unclear. Trimming left V 0 bases short and J 4 bases short, with 13 bases between. This CDR3 region has 15 residues. CDR1 SGHRS and CDR2 YFSETQ come from the germline V gene. The CDR3 reads CASSLDPSPGETQYF. Here the CDR3 DNA reads TGCGCCAGCAGCTTGGACCCCAGCCCGGGAGAGACCCAGTACTTC.

This clonotype has just a few counts. The chain uses TRBV20-1 and TRBJ2-5; D perhaps matches TRBD2 (5 bases). Germline V gene data show CDR1 as DFQATT and CDR2 as SNEGSKA (reference sequence). There are 14 residues in the CDR3. Trimming cost V 2 bases and J 7 bases, with 17 bases left between them. CDR3 sequence: CSARIPSGNSTQYF. CDR3 nucleotides: TGCAGTGCTAGAATACCGTCGGGGAATTCGACCCAGTACTTC.

This clonotype was detected only a few times. The J gene is TRBJ2-4, the V gene TRBV28; perhaps TRBD1 as D (6 bases). Per the germline V gene, CDR1 is MDHEN and CDR2 is SYDVKM. The ends were cut back, 7 bases at V and 0 bases at J, with 16 bases in the middle. The CDR3 is 16 residues long. CDR3 sequence: CASIGAGVLAKNIQYF. The CDR3 DNA reads TGTGCCAGCATAGGGGCAGGGGTTCTAGCCAAAAACATTCAGTACTTC.

The rearrangement uses TRBV29-1 and TRBJ2-3; D gene ambiguous. The germline gives CDR1 SQVTM, CDR2 ANQGSEA. The V and J ends lost 6 bases and 5 bases respectively, with 9 bases between them. The CDR3 is 11 residues long. CDR3 region: CSVNIGDTQYF. For the CDR3, the DNA is TGCAGCGTAAACATAGGAGATACGCAGTATTTT.

The V and J genes are TRBV12-3 or TRBV12-4 and TRBJ2-1; D uncertain. The CDR3 runs 13 residues. Trimming shortened V by 5 bases and J by 10 bases, and 15 bases separated the two germline ends. The CDR3 loop is CASSIKTKGEQFF. The CDR3 DNA reads TGTGCCAGCAGTATAAAGACGAAGGGCGAGCAGTTCTTC.

The V gene is TRBV4-3, the J gene TRBJ2-5; D ambiguous. Trimming pared 4 bases from V and 1 base from J, leaving 16 bases between. Germline V gene lookup returns CDR1 LGHNA and CDR2 YSLEER. CDR3 size: 16 residues. CDR3 DNA sequence: TGCGCCAGCAGCCCAGACCACACCGGGCTCCAAGAGACCCAGTACTTC. Translation: CASSPDHTGLQETQYF.

The gene calls are TRBV5-1 and TRBJ2-5; TRBD2 is a possible D gene (5 bases). Per germline, CDR1 SGHRS and CDR2 YFSETQ. The CDR3 is 15 residues long. The V gene lost 6 bases and the J gene lost 4 bases, with 19 bases spanning the gap. The CDR3 DNA follows: TGCGCCAGCACAGTCGGGATAAGGGTGGTAGAGACCCAGTACTTC. It is translated as CASTVGIRVVETQYF.

A few counts support this clonotype. The chain combines TRBV29-1 with TRBJ1-3; D is ambiguous. The CDR3 has 13 residues. V dropped 4 bases and J dropped 2 bases, with 9 bases sitting between them. Germline CDR1 reads SQVTM; CDR2 reads ANQGSEA. CDR3 in amino acids: CSVGSDPGNTIYF. In nucleotides, the CDR3 is TGCAGCGTTGGGTCGGACCCTGGAAACACCATATATTTT.

This clonotype occurred many times. The chain carries TRBV7-2 and TRBJ2-3; possibly TRBD2 for D (5 bases). Germline V gene lookup returns CDR1 SGHTA and CDR2 FQGNSA. V was shortened by 3 bases and J by 5 bases, with 9 bases between the two germline ends. The CDR3 covers 13 residues. This chain's CDR3 is CASSFRAVDTQYF. CDR3 nucleotide sequence: TGTGCCAGCAGCTTCCGAGCGGTAGATACGCAGTATTTT. The full variable domain, with the rest looked up from reference TRBV7-2 and TRBJ2-3, is GAGVSQSPSNKVTEKGKDVELRCDPISGHTALYWYRQSLGQGLEFLIYFQGNSAPDKSGLPSDRFSAERTGGSVSTLTIQRTQQEDSAVYLCASSFRAVDTQYFGPGTRLTVL.

This clonotype was seen only a few times. The J gene is TRBJ2-1, the V gene TRBV5-5; no reliable D call. The germline V gene has CDR1 SGHKS and CDR2 YYEKEE (reference sequence). The CDR3 is made up of 17 amino acids. V lost 1 base to trimming and J lost 1 base, with 15 bases between them. The CDR3, as DNA: TGTGCCAGCAGCTTGAGTATAGAGCAACGATCCTACAATGAGCAGTTCTTC. Encoded protein: CASSLSIEQRSYNEQFF.